This T cell receptor (beta chain) was captured by sequencing in a study of T cells in Graves' hyperthyroidism and ophthalmopathy. Authors of the study amplified TCR beta CDR3 regions from RNA transcripts. An initial round of RT-PCR targeting the TCR CDR3 relied on the HTBI primer set. TCRdb re-analysed the multiplex PCR reads in MiXCR, keeping a single row per CDR3 protein. The table lists fewer than 450,000 distinct CDR3 sequences, less than 20% of them singletons. The germline V and J ends were trimmed by 5 bases and 6 bases, with 21 bases remaining between them. CDR3 size: 16 residues. Germline loops: CDR1 SGHAT, CDR2 FQNNGV. This clonotype was counted many times.

The receptor comes from a man younger than 35 with Graves' ophthalmopathy. Material for sequencing was blood. The V call is TRBV11-2, the J call TRBJ2-3, with D uncertain. CDR3 bases: TGTGCCAGCAGCAAGGTGGTCCGGCGAGGTGTTGATACGCAGTATTTT. Translation: CASSKVVRRGVDTQYF.